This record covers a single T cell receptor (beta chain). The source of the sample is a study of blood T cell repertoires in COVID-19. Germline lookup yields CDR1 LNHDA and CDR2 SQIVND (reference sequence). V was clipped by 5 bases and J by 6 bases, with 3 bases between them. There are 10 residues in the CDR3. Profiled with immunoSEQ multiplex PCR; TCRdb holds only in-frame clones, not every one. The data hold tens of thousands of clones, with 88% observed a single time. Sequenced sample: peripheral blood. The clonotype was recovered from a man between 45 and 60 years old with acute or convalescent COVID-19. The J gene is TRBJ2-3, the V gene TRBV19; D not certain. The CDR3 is CASSSDTQYF. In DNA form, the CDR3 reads TGTGCCAGTAGTTCTGATACGCAGTATTTT.